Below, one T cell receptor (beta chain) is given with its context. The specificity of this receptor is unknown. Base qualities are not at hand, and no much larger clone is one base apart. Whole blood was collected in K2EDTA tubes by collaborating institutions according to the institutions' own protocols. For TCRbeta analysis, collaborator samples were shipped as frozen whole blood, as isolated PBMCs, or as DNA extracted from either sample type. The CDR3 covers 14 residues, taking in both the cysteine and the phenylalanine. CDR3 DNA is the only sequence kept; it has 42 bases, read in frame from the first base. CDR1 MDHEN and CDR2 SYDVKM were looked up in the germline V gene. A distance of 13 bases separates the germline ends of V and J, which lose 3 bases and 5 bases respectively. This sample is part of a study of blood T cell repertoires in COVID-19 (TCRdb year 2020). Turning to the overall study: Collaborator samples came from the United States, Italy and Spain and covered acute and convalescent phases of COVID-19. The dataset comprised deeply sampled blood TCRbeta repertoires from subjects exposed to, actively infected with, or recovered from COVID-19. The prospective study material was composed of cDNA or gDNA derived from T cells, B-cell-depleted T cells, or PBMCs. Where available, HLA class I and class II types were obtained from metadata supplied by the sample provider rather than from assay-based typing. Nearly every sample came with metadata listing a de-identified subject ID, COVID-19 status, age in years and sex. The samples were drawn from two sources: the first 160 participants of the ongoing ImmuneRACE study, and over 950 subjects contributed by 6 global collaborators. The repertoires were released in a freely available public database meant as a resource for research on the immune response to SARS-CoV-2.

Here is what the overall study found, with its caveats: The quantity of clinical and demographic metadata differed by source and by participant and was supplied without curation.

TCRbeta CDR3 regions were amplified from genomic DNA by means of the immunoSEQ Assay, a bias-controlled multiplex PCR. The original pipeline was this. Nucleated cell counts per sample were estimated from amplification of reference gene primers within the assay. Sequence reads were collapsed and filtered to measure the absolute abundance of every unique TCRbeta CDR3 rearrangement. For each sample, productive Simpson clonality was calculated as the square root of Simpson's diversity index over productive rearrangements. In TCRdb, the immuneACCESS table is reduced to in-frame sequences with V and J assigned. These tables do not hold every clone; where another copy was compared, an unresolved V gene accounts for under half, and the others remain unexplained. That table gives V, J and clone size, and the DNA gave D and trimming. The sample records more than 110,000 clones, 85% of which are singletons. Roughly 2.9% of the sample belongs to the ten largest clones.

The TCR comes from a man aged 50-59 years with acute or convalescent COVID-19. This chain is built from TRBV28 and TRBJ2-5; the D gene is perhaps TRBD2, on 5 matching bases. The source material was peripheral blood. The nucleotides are TGTGCCAGCAGTTTCCCTCCGTGGAGGGAGACCCAGTACTTC. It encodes CASSFPPWRETQYF.